The 14 T cell receptor beta chains below come from one sample, sequenced in a study of beta chain features in type 1 diabetes. Findings and caveats of the study: Moderately but significantly shorter TCRB CDR3s were found in Type 1 diabetes patients in all four CD4+ subsets.

All of the isolated RNA was reverse transcribed, so expressed TCRB transcripts were sequenced. Profiling relied on immunoSEQ multiplex PCR, and the TCRdb table lists in-frame clones only, not all of them. The sample holds about 260,000 clones, roughly 25% seen once. Their antigens remain unidentified. Sequenced input: naive CD4+ T cells from blood. These receptors were taken from a woman in her 30s with type 1 diabetes.

This clone was counted a few times. This rearrangement joins TRBV7-2 to TRBJ1-5; D is unresolved. The germline gives CDR1 SGHTA, CDR2 FQGNSA. The CDR3 is made up of 13 amino acids. V shed 4 bases and J shed 5 bases, with 9 bases lying between them. As DNA, the CDR3 is TGTGCCAGCAGCTCTCACTTCGATCAGCCCCAGCATTTT. Residues: CASSSHFDQPQHF.

The chain has TRBV30 and TRBJ1-5; TRBD1 aligns across 9 bases. J lost 7 bases, V lost 4 bases, and 5 bases had no gene match. The CDR3 is made up of 13 amino acids. CDR1 and CDR2 (germline): GTSNPN, SVGIG (reference sequence). The CDR3 here is CAWKGQGMQPQHF. The CDR3 bases are TGTGCCTGGAAGGGACAGGGAATGCAGCCCCAGCATTTT.

The chain combines TRBV30 with TRBJ2-3; perhaps TRBD2 as D (5 bases). The CDR3 consists of 12 residues. Germline V gene data show CDR1 as GTSNPN and CDR2 as SVGIG (reference sequence). V shed 4 bases and J shed 3 bases, with 8 bases lying between them. As DNA, the CDR3 is TGTGCCTGGATGGACTCAACAGATACGCAGTATTTT. This encodes CAWMDSTDTQYF.

The gene calls are TRBV11-2 and TRBJ2-7; no clear D. Trimming shortened V by 1 base and J by 5 bases, and 3 bases separated the two germline ends. This CDR3 region has 11 residues. Germline CDR1 is SGHAT and CDR2 is FQNNGV. CDR3 sequence (DNA): TGTGCCAGCAGCTTAGGGCACGAGCAGTACTTC. Translating gives CASSLGHEQYF.

The chain recombines TRBV29-1 with TRBJ1-1; D is possibly TRBD1 (6 bases). Germline CDR1 reads SQVTM; CDR2 reads ANQGSEA. V was shortened by 3 bases and J by 9 bases, with 14 bases between the two germline ends. This CDR3 spans 12 amino acids. CDR3 loop: CSVDRTAEKAFF. For the CDR3, the DNA is TGCAGCGTTGACCGGACAGCGGAAAAAGCTTTCTTT.

This clone has just a few counts. The chain employs TRBV5-4 and TRBJ2-3; D not certain. V lost 2 bases, J lost 5 bases, and 6 bases lay in between. The CDR3 runs 12 residues. Germline V gene lookup returns CDR1 SGHNT and CDR2 YYREEE (reference sequence). CDR3 sequence (DNA): TGTGCCAGCAGCTTTGTTCTAGATACGCAGTATTTT. Translation gives CASSFVLDTQYF. The whole variable domain, remainder taken from reference TRBV5-4 and TRBJ2-3, is ETGVTQSPTHLIKTRGQQVTLRCSSQSGHNTVSWYQQALGQGPQFIFQYYREEENGRGNFPPRFSGLQFPNYSSELNVNALELDDSALYLCASSFVLDTQYFGPGTRLTVL.

The gene calls are TRBV29-1 and TRBJ2-7; TRBD2 agrees at 7 bases. The germline gives CDR1 SQVTM, CDR2 ANQGSEA. CDR3 size: 13 residues. The trim removed 4 bases at V and 2 bases at J, leaving 5 bases unmatched. CDR3 nucleotides: TGCAGCGTTGTGGCGGGAGAGACCTACGAGCAGTACTTC. Translating it yields CSVVAGETYEQYF.

In this sample, this clone turned up a few times. This chain uses TRBV7-9 with TRBJ2-7, with 7 bases identical to TRBD1. Germline trimming cut 5 bases from V and 3 bases from J; bases unmatched to any gene: 10. The CDR3 is 15 amino acids. Germline V gives CDR1 SEHNR, CDR2 FQNEAQ (reference sequence). The CDR3: CASSQETGTFYEQYF. The CDR3 DNA sequence: TGTGCCAGCAGCCAGGAGACAGGGACCTTCTACGAGCAGTACTTC.

V gene TRBV19 combines with J gene TRBJ2-1, with 7 positions matching TRBD2. Trimming at V came to 10 bases and at J to 4 bases, leaving 13 bases not matched to a gene. CDR3 size: 15 residues. Germline-derived CDR1 and CDR2 are LNHDA and SQIVND (reference sequence). CDR3 sequence reads: CATNPGQGGYNEQFF. CDR3 in DNA: TGTGCCACTAACCCCGGGCAGGGAGGGTACAATGAGCAGTTCTTC.

The chain recombines TRBV7-9 with TRBJ2-7; D ambiguous. Germline V gives CDR1 SEHNR, CDR2 FQNEAQ (reference sequence). This CDR3 is built from 11 residues. Trimming shortened V by 2 bases and J by 4 bases, and 3 bases separated the two germline ends. CDR3 amino acids: CASSLHYEQYF. The DNA for the CDR3 is TGTGCCAGCAGCTTACATTACGAGCAGTACTTC.

The chain employs TRBV19 and TRBJ2-1; TRBD2 is a possible D gene (5 bases). This CDR3 comprises 13 residues. Trimming took off 5 bases at V and 9 bases at J, with 14 bases between the two ends. Germline CDR1 and CDR2: LNHDA and SQIVND (reference sequence). As DNA, the CDR3 is TGTGCCAGTAGTCCGGAGGACTTCCTTGAGCAGTTCTTC. It translates to CASSPEDFLEQFF.

The chain recombines TRBV6-5 with TRBJ1-1; possibly TRBD1 for D (5 bases). Germline CDR1 is MNHEY and CDR2 is SVGAGI. CDR3 length: 14 residues. With 2 bases removed from V and 4 bases from J, the gap between germline ends came to 11 bases. The CDR3 sequence is CASSYLRETTEAFF. The CDR3, as DNA: TGTGCCAGCAGTTACCTCAGGGAAACCACTGAAGCTTTCTTT.

This clone has just a few counts. The chain is built from TRBV6-1 and TRBJ2-3; possible D gene TRBD2, 6 bases. The germline V gene encodes CDR1 MNHNS and CDR2 SASEGT. The CDR3 spans 14 residues. V was shortened by 7 bases and J by 4 bases, with 15 bases between the two germline ends. The CDR3 nucleotides read TGTGCCAGCACGCGGGATTGGGGCCCAGATACGCAGTATTTT. Protein product: CASTRDWGPDTQYF.

The J gene is TRBJ2-7, the V gene TRBV9; 8 bases align to TRBD2. J gave up 3 bases and V 1 base, and 3 bases lay outside the gene matches. The germline gives CDR1 SGDLS, CDR2 YYNGEE. This CDR3 contains 14 residues. CDR3 region: CASSVLSGGYEQYF. Written as DNA, the CDR3 is TGTGCCAGCAGCGTACTAAGCGGGGGCTACGAGCAGTACTTC.